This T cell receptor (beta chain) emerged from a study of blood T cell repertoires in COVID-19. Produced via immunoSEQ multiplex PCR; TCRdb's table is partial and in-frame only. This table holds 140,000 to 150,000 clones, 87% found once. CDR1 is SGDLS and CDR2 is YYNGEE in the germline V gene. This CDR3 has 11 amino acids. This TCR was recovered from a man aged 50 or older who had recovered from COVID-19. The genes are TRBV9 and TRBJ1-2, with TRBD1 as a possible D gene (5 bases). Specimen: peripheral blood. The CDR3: CASKGLYGYTF. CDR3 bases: TGTGCTTCCAAGGGGCTCTATGGCTACACCTTC.